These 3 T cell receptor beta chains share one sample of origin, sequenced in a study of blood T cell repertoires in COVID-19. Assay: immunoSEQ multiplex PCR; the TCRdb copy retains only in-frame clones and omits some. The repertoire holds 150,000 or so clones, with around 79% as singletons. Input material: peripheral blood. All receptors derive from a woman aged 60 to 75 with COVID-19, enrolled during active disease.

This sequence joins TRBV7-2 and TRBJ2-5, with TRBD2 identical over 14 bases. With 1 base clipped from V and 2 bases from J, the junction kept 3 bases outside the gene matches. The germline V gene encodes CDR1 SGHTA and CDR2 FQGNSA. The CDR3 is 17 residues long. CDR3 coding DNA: TGTGCCAGCAGCTTAGGGACTAGCGGGGGGATTCAAGAGACCCAGTACTTC. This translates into CASSLGTSGGIQETQYF.

The CDR3 DNA follows: TGCGCCAGCAGCCATACTAGCGGGGGGGCCTCTTTGGATACGCAGTATTTT. It encodes CASSHTSGGASLDTQYF. The V and J genes are TRBV10-2 and TRBJ2-3; 13 bases are a match to TRBD2. The germline CDR1 and CDR2 sequences are WSHSY and SAAADI. With V trimmed by 6 bases and J by 6 bases, 12 bases remained unmatched. The CDR3 runs 17 residues.

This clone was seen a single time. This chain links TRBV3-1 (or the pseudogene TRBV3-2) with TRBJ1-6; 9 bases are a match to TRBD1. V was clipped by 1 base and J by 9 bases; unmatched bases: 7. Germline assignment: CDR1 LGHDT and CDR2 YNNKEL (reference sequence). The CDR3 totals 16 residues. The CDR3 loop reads CASSQVPGQGSSPLHF. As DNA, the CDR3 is TGTGCCAGCAGCCAAGTCCCGGGACAGGGATCTTCACCCCTCCACTTT.